This passage covers 17 T cell receptor beta chains from one sample sequenced in a study of blood T cell repertoires in COVID-19. The data were produced by immunoSEQ multiplex PCR, yet TCRdb's version contains in-frame clones alone and is incomplete. The table has about 100,000 clones, about 80% seen once. Material: peripheral blood. The receptors here all came from a man between 65 and 85 years old with active or convalescent COVID-19.

This clone was seen more than once but under ten times. The CDR3 nucleotides read TGTGCCAGCAGTTACTCGACCGGGCGGGGTCGGGGCACAGATACGCAGTATTTT. Encoded protein: CASSYSTGRGRGTDTQYF. This chain connects TRBV6-7 to TRBJ2-3; D might be TRBD2 (6 bases). TRBV6-7 is recorded as an ORF, its role being uncertain. V gave up 0 bases and J gave up 1 base, with 17 bases separating them. This CDR3 spans 18 amino acids.

This clone was counted only a few times. The CDR3 here is CAWKSRQGTTNTEAFF. CDR3 bases: TGTGCCTGGAAGTCTCGACAGGGGACAACGAACACTGAAGCTTTCTTT. The J gene is TRBJ1-1, the V gene TRBV30; 8 bases fit TRBD1. With 4 bases clipped from V and 1 base from J, the junction kept 11 bases outside the gene matches. The CDR3 totals 16 residues. Looked up from germline, CDR1 is GTSNPN and CDR2 is SVGIG (reference sequence).

This chain joins TRBV4-1 and TRBJ1-3, with 11 bases aligning to TRBD1. The V segment lost 0 bases and the J segment 4 bases; nucleotides outside the gene matches: 14. CDR1 and CDR2 from the germline V gene are MGHRA and YSYEKL. The CDR3 is 20 residues long. CDR3 nucleotides: TGCGCCAGCAGCCAAGAACGGCCGGGACAGGGGGTCGGTTCGGGAAACACCATATATTTT. Protein: CASSQERPGQGVGSGNTIYF.

J is TRBJ1-1 and V is TRBV5-5; D possibly corresponds to TRBD1 (5 bases). V lost 4 bases, J lost 0 bases, and 13 bases lay in between. This CDR3 is 15 amino acids long. Germline assignment: CDR1 SGHKS and CDR2 YYEKEE (reference sequence). CDR3 bases: TGTGCCAGCAGCCACTTCAGGGAATTGAACACTGAAGCTTTCTTT. This gives the protein CASSHFRELNTEAFF.

This chain uses TRBV4-3 with TRBJ2-1; TRBD1 aligns across 7 bases. There are 16 residues in the CDR3. Germline values: CDR1 LGHNA, CDR2 YSLEER. Unmatched junction bases numbered 2, after V lost 0 bases and J lost 0 bases. The CDR3 sequence: CASSQEQGSSYNEQFF. The DNA for the CDR3 is TGCGCCAGCAGCCAAGAACAGGGGTCCTCCTACAATGAGCAGTTCTTC.

This clone appeared a few times. The rearrangement uses TRBV6-6 and TRBJ2-1, with 12 positions matching TRBD1. V trimming: 6 bases; J trimming: 9 bases; junction bases outside the gene matches: 6. Germline-derived CDR1 and CDR2 are MNHNY and SVGAGI (reference sequence). This CDR3 contains 14 residues. The CDR3 protein is CASRPGTGGSEQFF. The CDR3 region has the DNA TGTGCCAGCAGACCCGGGACAGGGGGCAGTGAGCAGTTCTTC.

The rearrangement links TRBV4-1 to TRBJ2-1; D is uncertain. This CDR3 spans 14 amino acids. CDR1 and CDR2 (germline): MGHRA, YSYEKL. V lost 1 base and J 4 bases, leaving 8 bases between the germline ends. CDR3 region: CASSQVGLYNEQFF. CDR3 in DNA: TGCGCCAGCAGCCAAGTTGGCCTTTACAATGAGCAGTTCTTC.

The chain employs TRBV10-1 and TRBJ2-2; 8 positions match TRBD2. The CDR3 spans 14 residues. J was trimmed by 5 bases and V by 8 bases; bases with no gene match: 7. From germline, CDR1 is WNHNN and CDR2 SYGVQD (reference sequence). The CDR3 region is CASRSGRGTGELFF. CDR3 bases: TGCGCCAGCCGAAGCGGGAGAGGGACCGGGGAGCTGTTTTTT.

In its sample, this clone was seen once. The rearrangement links TRBV5-8 to TRBJ2-5; a possible D gene is TRBD1 (5 bases). The ends were cut back, 2 bases at V and 6 bases at J, with 11 bases in the middle. CDR3 length: 13 residues. Germline CDR1 is SGHTS and CDR2 is YDEGEE. CDR3 in DNA: TGTGCCAGCAGCTTAGGGGATTTGAAGACCCAGTACTTC. Translated: CASSLGDLKTQYF.

The rearrangement links TRBV5-1 to TRBJ1-1; D gene uncertain. V shed 5 bases and J shed 1 base, with 3 bases lying between them. CDR3 length equals 11 residues. Germline CDR1 reads SGHRS; CDR2 reads YFSETQ. Here the CDR3 DNA reads TGCGCCAGCAGTAAGAACACTGAAGCTTTCTTT. This gives the protein CASSKNTEAFF. Variable domain in full (rest from reference TRBV5-1 and TRBJ1-1): KAGVTQTPRYLIKTRGQQVTLSCSPISGHRSVSWYQQTPGQGLQFLFEYFSETQRNKGNFPGRFSGRQFSNSRSEMNVSTLELGDSALYLCASSKNTEAFFGQGTRLTVV.

The rearrangement uses TRBV19 and TRBJ2-3, with D unresolved. This CDR3 contains 14 residues. Germline lookup yields CDR1 LNHDA and CDR2 SQIVND (reference sequence). Trimming took 3 bases from V and 0 from J, leaving 7 bases between them. CDR3 DNA: TGTGCCAGTAGTATGCAGGCTAGCACAGATACGCAGTATTTT. As protein: CASSMQASTDTQYF.

The V call is TRBV6-6, the J call TRBJ2-7; D perhaps matches TRBD1 (6 bases). Germline V gene lookup returns CDR1 MNHNY and CDR2 SVGAGI (reference sequence). This CDR3 region has 14 residues. The ends were cut back, 2 bases at V and 5 bases at J, with 13 bases in the middle. CDR3 protein: CASSYDRGTHEQYF. The CDR3 DNA reads as TGTGCCAGCAGTTACGATAGGGGGACCCACGAGCAGTACTTC.

The chain joins TRBV21-1 to TRBJ1-3; TRBD1 reflects the table's D call only, with no check against the DNA. TRBV21-1 is recorded as a pseudogene. This CDR3 is built from 11 residues. This CDR3 reads CASRLANTIYF. The CDR3 DNA follows: TGTGCCAGCAGGTTGGCAAACACCATATATTTT.

The rearrangement uses TRBV18 and TRBJ1-6; perhaps TRBD1 as D (6 bases). Germline V gene data show CDR1 as KGHSH and CDR2 as LQKENI. Trimming stripped 3 bases from V and 13 bases from J, with 13 bases between. The CDR3 totals 13 residues. The CDR3 is CASSPTDRRPLHF. As DNA, the CDR3 is TGTGCCAGCTCACCCACAGACAGGCGCCCCCTCCACTTT.

J is TRBJ1-1 and V is TRBV5-4, with TRBD1 matching over 10 bases. The CDR3 loop spans 14 amino acids. V was pared by 3 bases and J by 7 bases, with 6 bases of the junction left unmatched. Germline values: CDR1 SGHNT, CDR2 YYREEE (reference sequence). CDR3 amino acids: CASSSNGQGGEAFF. The CDR3 DNA reads as TGTGCCAGCAGCTCGAACGGACAGGGGGGTGAAGCTTTCTTT. Together with reference TRBV5-4 and TRBJ1-1, the CDR3 gives the full variable domain: ETGVTQSPTHLIKTRGQQVTLRCSSQSGHNTVSWYQQALGQGPQFIFQYYREEENGRGNFPPRFSGLQFPNYSSELNVNALELDDSALYLCASSSNGQGGEAFFGQGTRLTVV.

The V call is TRBV5-6, the J call TRBJ2-7, with 7 bases matching TRBD1. The CDR3 is made up of 15 amino acids. Germline-derived CDR1 and CDR2 are SGHDT and YYEEEE. V trimming: 0 bases; J trimming: 3 bases; junction bases outside the gene matches: 6. CDR3 region: CASSLDAGGSYEQYF. CDR3 bases: TGTGCCAGCAGCTTGGATGCAGGGGGTAGCTACGAGCAGTACTTC.

This clone was found once. V is TRBV11-3 and J is TRBJ2-7; TRBD2 matches 11 bases. The CDR3 sequence is 14 residues long. Unmatched junction bases numbered 6, after V lost 11 bases and J lost 0 bases. Germline V lookup: CDR1 SGHNT, CDR2 YENEEA. For the CDR3, the DNA is TGTGCCCGACTAGCGGGATCCTCCTCCTACGAGCAGTACTTC. Its protein is CARLAGSSSYEQYF.